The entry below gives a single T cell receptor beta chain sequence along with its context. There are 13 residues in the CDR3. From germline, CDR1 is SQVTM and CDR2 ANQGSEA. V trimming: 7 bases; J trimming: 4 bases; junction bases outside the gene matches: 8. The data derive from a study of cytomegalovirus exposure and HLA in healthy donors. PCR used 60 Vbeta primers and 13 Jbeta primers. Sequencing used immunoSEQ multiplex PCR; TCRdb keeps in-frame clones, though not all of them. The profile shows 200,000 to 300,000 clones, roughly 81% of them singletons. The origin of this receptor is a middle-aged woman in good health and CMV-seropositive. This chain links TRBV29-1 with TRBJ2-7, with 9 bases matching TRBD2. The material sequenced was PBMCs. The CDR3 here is CSASGTSQYEQYF. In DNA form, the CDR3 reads TGCAGCGCTTCCGGGACTAGCCAATACGAGCAGTACTTC.